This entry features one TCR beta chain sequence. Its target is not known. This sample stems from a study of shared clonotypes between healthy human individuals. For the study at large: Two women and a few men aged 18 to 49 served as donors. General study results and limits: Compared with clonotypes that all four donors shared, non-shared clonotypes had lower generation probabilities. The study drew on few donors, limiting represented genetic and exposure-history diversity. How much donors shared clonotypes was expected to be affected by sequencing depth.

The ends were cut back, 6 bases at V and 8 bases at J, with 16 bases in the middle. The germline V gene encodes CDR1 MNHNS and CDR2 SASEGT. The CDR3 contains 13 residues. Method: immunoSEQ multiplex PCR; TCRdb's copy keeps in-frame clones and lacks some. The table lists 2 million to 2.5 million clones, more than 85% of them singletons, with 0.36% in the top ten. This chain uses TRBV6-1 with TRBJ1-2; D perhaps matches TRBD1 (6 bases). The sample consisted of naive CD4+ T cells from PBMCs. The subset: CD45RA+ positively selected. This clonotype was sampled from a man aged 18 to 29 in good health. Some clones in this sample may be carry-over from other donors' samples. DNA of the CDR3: TGTGCCAGCAGCTTCACAGGGTCTGACGGCTACACCTTC. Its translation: CASSFTGSDGYTF.